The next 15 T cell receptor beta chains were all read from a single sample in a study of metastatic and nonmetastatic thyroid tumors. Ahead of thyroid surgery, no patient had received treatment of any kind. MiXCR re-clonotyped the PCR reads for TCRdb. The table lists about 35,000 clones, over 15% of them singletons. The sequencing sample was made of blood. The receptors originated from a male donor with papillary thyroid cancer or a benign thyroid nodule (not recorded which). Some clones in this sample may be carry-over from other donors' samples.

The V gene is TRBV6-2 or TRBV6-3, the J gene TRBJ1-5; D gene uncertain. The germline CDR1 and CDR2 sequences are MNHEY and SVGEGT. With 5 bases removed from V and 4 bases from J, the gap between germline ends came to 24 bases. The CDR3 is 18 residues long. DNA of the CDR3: TGTGCCAGCAGTACAACTCCAATAATGGACCGGAAGAATCAGCCCCAGCATTTT. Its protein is CASSTTPIMDRKNQPQHF.

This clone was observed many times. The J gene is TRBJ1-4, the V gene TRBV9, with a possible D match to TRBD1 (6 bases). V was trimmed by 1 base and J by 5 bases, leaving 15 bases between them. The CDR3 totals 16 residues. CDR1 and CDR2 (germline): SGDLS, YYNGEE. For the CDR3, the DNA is TGTGCCAGCAGCGTAAGTGGGGACACATTAAATGAAAAACTGTTTTTT. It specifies CASSVSGDTLNEKLFF.

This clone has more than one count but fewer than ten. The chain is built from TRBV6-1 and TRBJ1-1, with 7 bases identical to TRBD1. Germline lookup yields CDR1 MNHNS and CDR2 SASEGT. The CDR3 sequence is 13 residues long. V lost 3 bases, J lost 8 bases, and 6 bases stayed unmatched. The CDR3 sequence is CASSDPPGGEAFF. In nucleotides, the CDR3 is TGTGCCAGCAGTGATCCGCCAGGGGGAGAAGCTTTCTTT.

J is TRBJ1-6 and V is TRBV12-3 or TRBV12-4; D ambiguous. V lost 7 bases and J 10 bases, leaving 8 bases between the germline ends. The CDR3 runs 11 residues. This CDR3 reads CASTHSSPLHF. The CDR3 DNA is TGTGCCAGCACCCATAGCTCACCCCTCCACTTT.

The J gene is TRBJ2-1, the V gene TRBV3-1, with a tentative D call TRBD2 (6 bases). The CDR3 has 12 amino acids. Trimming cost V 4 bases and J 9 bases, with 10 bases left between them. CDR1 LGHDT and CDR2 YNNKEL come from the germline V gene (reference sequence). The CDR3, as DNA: TGTGCCAGCAGCCCTATCGGGGGTGAGCAGTTCTTC. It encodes CASSPIGGEQFF.

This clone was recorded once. CDR3 sequence reads: CASSLLGTSGRSGETQYF. CDR3 sequence (DNA): TGCGCCAGCAGCTTGTTGGGGACTAGCGGCCGAAGCGGGGAGACCCAGTACTTC. The chain combines TRBV5-1 with TRBJ2-5; TRBD2 matches 11 bases. This CDR3 is built from 18 residues. V shed 1 base and J 5 bases; nucleotides not matched to a gene: 13. CDR1 and CDR2 (germline): SGHRS, YFSETQ.

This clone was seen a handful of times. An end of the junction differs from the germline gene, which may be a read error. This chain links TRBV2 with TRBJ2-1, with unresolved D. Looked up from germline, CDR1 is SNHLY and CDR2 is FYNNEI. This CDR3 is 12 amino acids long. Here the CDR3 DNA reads TGTGCCAGCACAGAGTCCTACAATGGGCAGTTCTTC. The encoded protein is CASTESYNGQFF.

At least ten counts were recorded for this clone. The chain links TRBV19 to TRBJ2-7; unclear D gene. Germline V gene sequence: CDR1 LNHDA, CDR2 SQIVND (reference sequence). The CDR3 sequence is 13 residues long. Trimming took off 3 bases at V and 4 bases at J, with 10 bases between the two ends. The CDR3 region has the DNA TGTGCCAGTAGTATCGTAATTGGGTACGAGCAGTACTTC. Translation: CASSIVIGYEQYF.

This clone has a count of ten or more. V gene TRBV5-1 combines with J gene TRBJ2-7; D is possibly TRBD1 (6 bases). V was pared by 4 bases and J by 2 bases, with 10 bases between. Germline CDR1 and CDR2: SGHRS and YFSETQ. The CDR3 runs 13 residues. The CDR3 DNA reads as TGCGCCAGCAGCAAGGACAGAACCTACGAGCAGTACTTC. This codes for CASSKDRTYEQYF.

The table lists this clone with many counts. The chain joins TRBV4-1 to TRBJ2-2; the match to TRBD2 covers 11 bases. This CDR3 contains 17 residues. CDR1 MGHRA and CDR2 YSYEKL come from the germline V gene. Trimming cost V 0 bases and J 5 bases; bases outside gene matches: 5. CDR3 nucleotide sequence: TGCGCCAGCAGCCAAGATCTAGCGGGGGGATTAACCGGGGAGCTGTTTTTT. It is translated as CASSQDLAGGLTGELFF.

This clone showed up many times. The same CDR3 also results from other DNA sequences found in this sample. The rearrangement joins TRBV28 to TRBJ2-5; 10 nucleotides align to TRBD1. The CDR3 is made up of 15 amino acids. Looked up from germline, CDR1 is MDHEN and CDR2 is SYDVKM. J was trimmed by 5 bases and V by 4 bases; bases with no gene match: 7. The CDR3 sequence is CASSSLTGGDETQYF. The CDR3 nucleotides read TGTGCCAGCAGTTCCCTGACAGGGGGCGACGAGACCCAGTACTTC.

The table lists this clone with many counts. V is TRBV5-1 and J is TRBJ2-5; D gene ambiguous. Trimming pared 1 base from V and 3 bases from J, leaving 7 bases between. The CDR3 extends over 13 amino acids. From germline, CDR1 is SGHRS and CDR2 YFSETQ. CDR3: CASSLRQKETQYF. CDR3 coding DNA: TGCGCCAGCAGCTTGCGGCAGAAAGAGACCCAGTACTTC.

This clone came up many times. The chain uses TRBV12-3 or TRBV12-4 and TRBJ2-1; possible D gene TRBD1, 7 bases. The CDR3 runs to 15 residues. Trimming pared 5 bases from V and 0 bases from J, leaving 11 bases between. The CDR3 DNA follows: TGTGCCAGCAGTCGACAGGGAGGCTCCTACAATGAGCAGTTCTTC. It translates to CASSRQGGSYNEQFF.

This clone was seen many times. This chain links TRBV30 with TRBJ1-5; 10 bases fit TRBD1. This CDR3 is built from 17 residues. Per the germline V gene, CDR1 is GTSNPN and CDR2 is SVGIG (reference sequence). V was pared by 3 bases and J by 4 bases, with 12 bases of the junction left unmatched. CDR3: CAWRFKRDRGGNQPQHF. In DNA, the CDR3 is TGTGCCTGGAGGTTCAAGCGGGACAGGGGCGGGAATCAGCCCCAGCATTTT.

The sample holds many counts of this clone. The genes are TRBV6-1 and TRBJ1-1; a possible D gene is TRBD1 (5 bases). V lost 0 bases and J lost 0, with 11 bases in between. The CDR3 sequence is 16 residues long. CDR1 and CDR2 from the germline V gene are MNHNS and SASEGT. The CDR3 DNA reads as TGTGCCAGCAGTGAAGCGCTAAGACAGATGAACACTGAAGCTTTCTTT. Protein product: CASSEALRQMNTEAFF.